These T cell receptor beta chains were read from a single sample in a study of blood T cell repertoires in COVID-19. The repertoire was sequenced with immunoSEQ multiplex PCR; TCRdb's copy has only in-frame clones and lacks some. The sample carries some 350,000 clones, about nine tenths recorded once. Specimen: peripheral blood. These receptors all come from a woman aged 70 to 79 with COVID-19, enrolled during active disease. CDR3s include the opening cysteine and the closing phenylalanine or tryptophan. Not every row has a clone size; where given, it reads once, few, many or a size class.

cdr3_length,v_call,clone_size,j_call,cdr3_aa
15,TRBV6-5,-,TRBJ2-7,CASSYSAGVLYEQYF
14,TRBV19,-,TRBJ2-3,CASEDRGGTDTQYF
14,TRBV5-1,-,TRBJ1-2,CASSYLQGGYGYTF
13,TRBV29-1,-,TRBJ1-1,CSVGGTGYTEAFF
17,TRBV7-9,-,TRBJ1-3,CASSPGTDPVSGNTIYF
18,TRBV14,-,TRBJ2-6,CASSRYRVESAGANVLTF
11,TRBV28,-,TRBJ1-1,CAPVEDTEAFF
13,TRBV18,-,TRBJ1-1,CASSRDRGTEAFF
14,TRBV7-9,-,TRBJ1-3,CASSLDRSGNTIYF
16,TRBV5-1,-,TRBJ2-7,CASSLNVAGGTSEQYF
18,TRBV21-1,once,TRBJ1-4,CASSKAQGVVQGNEKLFF
12,TRBV2,-,TRBJ1-2,CASRDRDYGYTF
15,TRBV3-1/TRBV3-2,once,TRBJ2-6,CASSQAVSGANVLTF
15,TRBV2,few,TRBJ2-3,CASVLERRGIDTQYF
14,TRBV4-3,-,TRBJ1-2,CASSQVEGNYGYTF
13,TRBV12-3/TRBV12-4,-,TRBJ2-7,CAIRQGSSYEQYF
13,TRBV5-5,-,TRBJ1-1,CASSLADSTEAFF
13,TRBV2,-,TRBJ1-6,CASSEGRVSPLHF
14,TRBV7-2,-,TRBJ1-1,CASSSLRGIGEAFF
16,TRBV3-1/TRBV3-2,-,TRBJ2-7,CASSHPSGSGGDEQYF
13,TRBV28,-,TRBJ1-5,CASRDNSNQPQHF
15,TRBV6-4,-,TRBJ2-1,CASTPREGPYNEQFF
12,TRBV7-6,-,TRBJ1-3,CASSLVQGLIYF
15,TRBV11-2,once,TRBJ2-7,CASSLEGQGYHEQYF
14,TRBV12-5,-,TRBJ2-5,CASGSRTGGETQYF
15,TRBV5-1,-,TRBJ1-5,CASSLTGAGNQPQHF
16,TRBV30,-,TRBJ2-2,CAWRDTGTGNTGELFF
15,TRBV5-6,-,TRBJ2-7,CASSQGAGGLYEQYF
12,TRBV10-1,-,TRBJ1-3,CASSVRRNTIYF
15,TRBV5-6,-,TRBJ1-3,CASSFSFFSGNTIYF
16,TRBV13,-,TRBJ2-5,CASSLSAGNLQETQYF
13,TRBV10-2,-,TRBJ1-2,CASSSLQGNGYTF
14,TRBV2,-,TRBJ1-1,CASKQEIGDTEAFF
12,TRBV2,-,TRBJ2-7,CASSTDRYEQYF
15,TRBV5-1,-,TRBJ2-2,CASSQAGGESGELFF
12,TRBV19,-,TRBJ1-2,CASERNPYGYTF
16,TRBV18,-,TRBJ1-1,CASSPPAGPKNTEAFF
12,TRBV28,-,TRBJ2-7,CASSPRSYEQYF
17,TRBV5-1,-,TRBJ2-3,CASSSFPGTGGTDTQYF
16,TRBV24-1,once,TRBJ1-5,CATSDGGYAGNQPQHF
13,TRBV12-3/TRBV12-4,-,TRBJ1-1,CASSEVLFTEAFF
14,TRBV5-5,-,TRBJ2-7,CASSLRDRAYEQYF
15,TRBV10-2,-,TRBJ1-2,CASSEGDRPKHGYTF
17,TRBV7-2,few,TRBJ1-1,CASSPIRGRGVGTEAFF
13,TRBV7-3,-,TRBJ1-2,CASSLKPSYGYTF
13,TRBV3-1/TRBV3-2,-,TRBJ2-5,CATSVGPGETQYF
16,TRBV11-2,-,TRBJ2-7,CASSLNQGYESYEQYF
15,TRBV2,few,TRBJ1-4,CASSVAGATNEKLFF
14,TRBV19,-,TRBJ2-2,CASRWTGDTGELFF
14,TRBV6-1,-,TRBJ2-7,CASSEDRVSTEQYF
16,TRBV4-3,-,TRBJ1-5,CASSQEVGQGGQPQHF
14,TRBV21-1,-,TRBJ2-7,CASSKEEDPYEQYF
14,TRBV6-5,few,TRBJ2-5,CASSSQGSLVTQYF
14,TRBV4-3,-,TRBJ1-2,CASSQDRGNYGYTF